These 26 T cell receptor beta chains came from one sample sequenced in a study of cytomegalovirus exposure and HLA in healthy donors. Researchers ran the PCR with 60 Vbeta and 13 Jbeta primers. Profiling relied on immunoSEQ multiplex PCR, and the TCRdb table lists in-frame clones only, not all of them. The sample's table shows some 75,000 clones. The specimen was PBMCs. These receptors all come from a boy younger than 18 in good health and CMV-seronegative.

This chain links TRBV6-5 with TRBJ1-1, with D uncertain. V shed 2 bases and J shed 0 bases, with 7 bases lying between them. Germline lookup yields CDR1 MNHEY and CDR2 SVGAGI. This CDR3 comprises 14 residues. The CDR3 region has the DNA TGTGCCAGCAGTTACAGGAGCATGAACACTGAAGCTTTCTTT. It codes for CASSYRSMNTEAFF.

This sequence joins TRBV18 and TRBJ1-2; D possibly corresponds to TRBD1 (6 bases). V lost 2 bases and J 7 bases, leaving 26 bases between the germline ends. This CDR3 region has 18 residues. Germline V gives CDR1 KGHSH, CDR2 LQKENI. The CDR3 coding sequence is TGTGCCAGCTCACCAGAGCATAGACAGGACCGGGGGGCACGTGGCTACACCTTC. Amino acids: CASSPEHRQDRGARGYTF.

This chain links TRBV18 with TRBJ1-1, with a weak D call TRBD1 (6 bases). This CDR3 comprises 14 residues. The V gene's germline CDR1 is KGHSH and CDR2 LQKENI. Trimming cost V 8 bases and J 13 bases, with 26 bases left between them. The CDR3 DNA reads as TGTGCCAGCCACTATGACAGGTTTGCAACCAAAGATTTCTTT. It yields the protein CASHYDRFATKDFF.

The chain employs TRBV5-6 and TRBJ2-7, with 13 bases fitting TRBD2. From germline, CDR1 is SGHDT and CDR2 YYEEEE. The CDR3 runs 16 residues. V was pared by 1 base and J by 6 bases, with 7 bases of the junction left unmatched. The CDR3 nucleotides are TGTGCCAGCAGCTTGCGAGGACTAGCGGGAGTGGGCGAGCAGTACTTC. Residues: CASSLRGLAGVGEQYF.

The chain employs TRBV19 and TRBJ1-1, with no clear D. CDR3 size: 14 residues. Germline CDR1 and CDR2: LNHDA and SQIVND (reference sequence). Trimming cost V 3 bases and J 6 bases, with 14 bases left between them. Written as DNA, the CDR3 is TGTGCCAGTAGTATCACACACGGGAAATCTGAAGCTTTCTTT. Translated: CASSITHGKSEAFF.

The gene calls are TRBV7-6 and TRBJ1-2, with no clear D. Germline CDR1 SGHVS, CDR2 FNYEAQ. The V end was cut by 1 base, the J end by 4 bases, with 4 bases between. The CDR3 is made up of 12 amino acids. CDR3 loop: CASSLDGYGYTF. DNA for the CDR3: TGTGCCAGCAGCTTAGACGGCTATGGCTACACCTTC. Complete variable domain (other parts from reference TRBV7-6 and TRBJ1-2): GAGVSQSPRYKVTKRGQDVALRCDPISGHVSLYWYRQALGQGPEFLTYFNYEAQQDKSGLPNDRFSAERPEGSISTLTIQRTEQRDSAMYRCASSLDGYGYTFGSGTRLTVV.

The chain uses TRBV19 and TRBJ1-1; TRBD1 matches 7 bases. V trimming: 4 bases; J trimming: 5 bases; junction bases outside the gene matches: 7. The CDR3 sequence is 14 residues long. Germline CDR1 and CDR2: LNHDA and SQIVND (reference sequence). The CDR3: CASSTPQGWTEAFF. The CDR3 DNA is TGTGCCAGTAGTACGCCACAGGGGTGGACTGAAGCTTTCTTT.

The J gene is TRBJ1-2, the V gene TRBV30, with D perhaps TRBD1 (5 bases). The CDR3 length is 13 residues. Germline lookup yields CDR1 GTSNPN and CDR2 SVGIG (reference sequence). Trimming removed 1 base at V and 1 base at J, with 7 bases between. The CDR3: CAWSGQYNYGYTF. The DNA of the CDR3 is TGTGCCTGGAGTGGACAGTATAACTATGGCTACACCTTC.

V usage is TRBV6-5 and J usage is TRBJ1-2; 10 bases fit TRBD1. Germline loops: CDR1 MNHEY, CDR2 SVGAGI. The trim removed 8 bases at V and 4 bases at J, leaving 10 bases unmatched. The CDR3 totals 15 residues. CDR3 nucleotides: TGTGCCAGCTACTCTCGGACAGGGGGTGTCTATGGCTACACCTTC. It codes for CASYSRTGGVYGYTF.

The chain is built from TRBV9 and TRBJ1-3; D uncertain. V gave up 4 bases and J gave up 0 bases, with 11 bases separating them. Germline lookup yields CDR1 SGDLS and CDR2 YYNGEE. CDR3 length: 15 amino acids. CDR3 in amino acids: CASSPRSYSGNTIYF. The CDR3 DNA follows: TGTGCCAGCAGCCCTAGGTCGTACTCTGGAAACACCATATATTTT.

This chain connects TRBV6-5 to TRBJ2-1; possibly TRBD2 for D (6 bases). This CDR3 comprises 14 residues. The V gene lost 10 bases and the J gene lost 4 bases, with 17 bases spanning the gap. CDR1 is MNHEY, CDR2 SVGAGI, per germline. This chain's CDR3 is CATTRGKRYNEQFF. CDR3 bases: TGTGCCACCACCCGCGGGAAGAGGTACAATGAGCAGTTCTTC.

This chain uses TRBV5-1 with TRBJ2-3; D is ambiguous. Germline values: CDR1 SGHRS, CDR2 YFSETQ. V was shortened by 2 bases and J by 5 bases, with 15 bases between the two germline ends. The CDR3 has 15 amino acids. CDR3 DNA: TGCGCCAGCAGCTTAACTCCGCGTGGAGAAGATACGCAGTATTTT. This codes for CASSLTPRGEDTQYF.

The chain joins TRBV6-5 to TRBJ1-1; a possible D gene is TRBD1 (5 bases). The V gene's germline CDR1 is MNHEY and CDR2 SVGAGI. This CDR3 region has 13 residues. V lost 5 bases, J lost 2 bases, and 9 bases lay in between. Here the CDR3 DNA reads TGTGCCAGCAGTGAACAGGACAACACTGAAGCTTTCTTT. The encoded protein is CASSEQDNTEAFF.

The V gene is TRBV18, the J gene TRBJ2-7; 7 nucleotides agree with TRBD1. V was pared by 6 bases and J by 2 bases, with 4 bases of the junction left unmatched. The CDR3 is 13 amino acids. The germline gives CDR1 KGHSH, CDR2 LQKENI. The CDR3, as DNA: TGTGCCAGCTCGCCCGGGACAGCCTACGAGCAGTACTTC. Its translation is CASSPGTAYEQYF.

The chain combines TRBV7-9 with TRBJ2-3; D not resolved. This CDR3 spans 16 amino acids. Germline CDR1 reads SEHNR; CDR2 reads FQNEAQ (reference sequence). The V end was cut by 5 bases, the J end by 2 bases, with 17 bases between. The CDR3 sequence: CASSHCCLDLTDTQYF. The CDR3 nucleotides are TGTGCCAGCAGCCATTGCTGCCTAGACCTCACAGATACGCAGTATTTT.

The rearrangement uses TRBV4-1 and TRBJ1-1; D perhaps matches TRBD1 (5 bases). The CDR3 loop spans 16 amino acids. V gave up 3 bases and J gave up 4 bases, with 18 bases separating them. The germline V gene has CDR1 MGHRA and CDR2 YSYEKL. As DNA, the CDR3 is TGCGCCAGCAGCCACGGGGGACTGATCGTACGCACTGAAGCTTTCTTT. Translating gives CASSHGGLIVRTEAFF.

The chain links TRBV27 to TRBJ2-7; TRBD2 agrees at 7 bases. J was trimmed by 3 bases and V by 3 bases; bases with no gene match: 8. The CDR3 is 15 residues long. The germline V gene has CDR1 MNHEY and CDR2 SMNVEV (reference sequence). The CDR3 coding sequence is TGTGCCAGCAGTTTCACTAGCGCGCCAGGCTACGAGCAGTACTTC. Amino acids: CASSFTSAPGYEQYF.

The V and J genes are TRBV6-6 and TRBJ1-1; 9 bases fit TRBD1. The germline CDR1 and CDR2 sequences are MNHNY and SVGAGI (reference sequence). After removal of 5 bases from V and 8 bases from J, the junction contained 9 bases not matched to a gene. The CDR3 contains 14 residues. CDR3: CASSPGQGVTEAFF. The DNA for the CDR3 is TGTGCCAGCAGTCCGGGACAGGGCGTCACCGAAGCTTTCTTT.

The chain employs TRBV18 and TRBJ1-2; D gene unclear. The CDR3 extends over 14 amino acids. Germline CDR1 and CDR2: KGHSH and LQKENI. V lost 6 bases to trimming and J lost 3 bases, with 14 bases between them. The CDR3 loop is CASSPGGGYYGYTF. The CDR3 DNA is TGTGCCAGCTCCCCCGGCGGCGGTTACTATGGCTACACCTTC.

The CDR3 DNA sequence: TGTGCCAGCTCACCAGGGTCGGGGCAAGAGACCCAGTACTTC. Its translation: CASSPGSGQETQYF. The chain recombines TRBV18 with TRBJ2-5; the D gene is possibly TRBD2 (5 bases). V lost 2 bases to trimming and J lost 2 bases, with 9 bases between them. This CDR3 is 14 amino acids long. Germline V gene lookup returns CDR1 KGHSH and CDR2 LQKENI.

The CDR3 protein is CASSVGAGWGPYQPQHF. For the CDR3, the DNA is TGTGCCAGCAGCGTAGGGGCAGGGTGGGGGCCATATCAGCCCCAGCATTTT. The chain has TRBV9 and TRBJ1-5, with TRBD1 as a possible D gene (6 bases). The CDR3 is made up of 17 amino acids. Trimming removed 0 bases at V and 5 bases at J, with 18 bases between. CDR1 is SGDLS and CDR2 is YYNGEE in the germline V gene.

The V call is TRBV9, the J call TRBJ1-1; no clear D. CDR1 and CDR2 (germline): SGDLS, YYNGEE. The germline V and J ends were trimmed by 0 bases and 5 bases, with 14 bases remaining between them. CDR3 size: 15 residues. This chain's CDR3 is CASSVGEGIVTEAFF. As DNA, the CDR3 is TGTGCCAGCAGCGTAGGGGAGGGAATTGTAACTGAAGCTTTCTTT.

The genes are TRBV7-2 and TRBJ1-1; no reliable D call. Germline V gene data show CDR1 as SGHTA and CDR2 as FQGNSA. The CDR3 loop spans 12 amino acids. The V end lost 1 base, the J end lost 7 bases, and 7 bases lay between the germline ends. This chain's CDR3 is CASSLDTGEAFF. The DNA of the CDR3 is TGTGCCAGCAGCTTAGATACGGGTGAAGCTTTCTTT.

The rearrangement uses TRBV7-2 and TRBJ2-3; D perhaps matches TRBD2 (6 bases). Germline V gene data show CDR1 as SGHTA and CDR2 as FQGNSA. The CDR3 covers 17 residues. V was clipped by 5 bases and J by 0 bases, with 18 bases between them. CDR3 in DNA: TGTGCCAGCAGCCCACCGAGAGCGGGCACTAGCACAGATACGCAGTATTTT. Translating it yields CASSPPRAGTSTDTQYF.

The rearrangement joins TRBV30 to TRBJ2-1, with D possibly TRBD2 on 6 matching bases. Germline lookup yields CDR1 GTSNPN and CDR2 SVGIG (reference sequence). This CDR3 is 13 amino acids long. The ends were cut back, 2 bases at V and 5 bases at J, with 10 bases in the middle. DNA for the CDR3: TGTGCCTGGAGTTCTAGCGACGACAATGAGCAGTTCTTC. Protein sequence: CAWSSSDDNEQFF. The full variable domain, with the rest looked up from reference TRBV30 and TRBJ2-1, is SQTIHQWPATLVQPVGSPLSLECTVEGTSNPNLYWYRQAAGRGLQLLFYSVGIGQISSEVPQNLSASRPQDRQFILSSKKLLLSDSGFYLCAWSSSDDNEQFFGPGTRLTVL.

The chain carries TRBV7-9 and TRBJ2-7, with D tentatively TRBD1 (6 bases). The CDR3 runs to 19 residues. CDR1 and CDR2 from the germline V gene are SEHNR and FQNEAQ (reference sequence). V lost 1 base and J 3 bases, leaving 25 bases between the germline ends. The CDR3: CASSLVTGSAHTPNYEQYF. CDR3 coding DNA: TGTGCCAGCAGCTTAGTTACAGGGTCGGCTCATACCCCTAACTACGAGCAGTACTTC.